This T cell receptor (beta chain) came from a study of cytomegalovirus exposure and HLA in healthy donors. Study observations and caveats: Cytomegalovirus-associated status was assigned to 164 TCR beta chains.

13 Jbeta primers and 60 Vbeta primers were used for the PCR. The assay was immunoSEQ multiplex PCR, and TCRdb's table has in-frame clones only and misses some. The repertoire has approximately 210,000 clones, almost 80% of them found once; the top ten carry 1.8%. Concerning this clone: Antigen: not known.

The V gene's germline CDR1 is SGHDT and CDR2 YYEEEE. This CDR3 is built from 15 residues. Trimming left V 4 bases short and J 5 bases short, with 15 bases between. The origin of this receptor is a male donor in good health and CMV-seronegative. The chain carries TRBV5-6 and TRBJ1-4; D is possibly TRBD1 (6 bases). The sequenced sample was PBMCs. The DNA for the CDR3 is TGTGCCAGCAGCGTGGGGACCAGGGGAAATGAAAAACTGTTTTTT. It codes for CASSVGTRGNEKLFF. Full variable domain (missing parts from reference TRBV5-6 and TRBJ1-4): DAGVTQSPTHLIKTRGQQVTLRCSPKSGHDTVSWYQQALGQGPQFIFQYYEEEERQRGNFPDRFSGHQFPNYSSELNVNALLLGDSALYLCASSVGTRGNEKLFFGSGTQLSVL.